This T cell receptor (beta chain) was recovered during a study of cytomegalovirus exposure and HLA in healthy donors. Across the whole study: A subsequent analysis reported that the 95 to 150 validation repertoires were produced on the same platform that had also been used for the 666 first-cohort repertoires. Study-level results: The study recorded about 160 TCR beta chains that were cytomegalovirus-associated. Researchers reported that a few CMV-associated chains were confirmed in vitro as CMV antigen-specific.

Comments on this clone: What it binds is unknown.

Profiling relied on immunoSEQ multiplex PCR, and the TCRdb table lists in-frame clones only, not all of them. There are over 110,000 clones in the sample; around 90% occur only once, and approximately 10% lies in the top ten. The donors were part of the validation cohort, which consisted of about 120 subjects and was separate from the first cohort of about 650 subjects. Trimming removed 3 bases from V and 3 bases from J; junction bases left unmatched: 5. CDR1 and CDR2 (germline): SGHVS, FQNEAQ. This CDR3 has 15 amino acids. Material for sequencing was PBMCs. The sequence derives from a man younger than 35 in good health and CMV-seropositive. The rearrangement links TRBV7-8 to TRBJ2-1; TRBD2 matches at 7 bases. The CDR3, as DNA: TGTGCCAGCAGCTTGCCGGGGGGTGTCTACAATGAGCAGTTCTTC. Protein: CASSLPGGVYNEQFF. Variable domain in full (rest from reference TRBV7-8 and TRBJ2-1): GAGVSQSPRYKVAKRGQDVALRCDPISGHVSLFWYQQALGQGPEFLTYFQNEAQLDKSGLPSDRFFAERPEGSVSTLKIQRTQQEDSAVYLCASSLPGGVYNEQFFGPGTRLTVL.